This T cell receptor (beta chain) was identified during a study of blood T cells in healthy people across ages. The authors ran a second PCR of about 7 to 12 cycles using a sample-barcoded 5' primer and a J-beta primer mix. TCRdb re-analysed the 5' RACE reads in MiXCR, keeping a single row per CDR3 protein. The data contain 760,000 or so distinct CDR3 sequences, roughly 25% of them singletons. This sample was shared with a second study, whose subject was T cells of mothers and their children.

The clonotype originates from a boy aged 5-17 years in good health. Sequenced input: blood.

CDR3 in DNA: TGTGCCAGCTCACCACCGGCGGAGGGAGGGTACGAGCAGTACTTC. The encoded protein is CASSPPAEGGYEQYF. The rearrangement uses TRBV18 and TRBJ2-7, with 7 bases matching TRBD2. V gave up 0 bases and J gave up 4 bases; unmatched junction bases: 6. Germline assignment: CDR1 KGHSH and CDR2 LQKENI. The CDR3 totals 15 residues.